Reported below is one T cell receptor (beta chain). Its antigen remains unidentified. This specimen comes from a study of blood T cells in healthy people across ages. Notes on the study in general: Estimates of total diversity, which came from one million sequenced T cells, were considered to be underestimates.

Combining a sample-barcoded 5' primer with a J-beta primer mix, a second PCR ran for roughly 6 to 11 cycles. One entry per CDR3 protein results from TCRdb running MiXCR on the 5' RACE reads. The table records around 940,000 distinct CDR3 sequences, roughly 50% of them present only once. Trimming removed 4 bases from V and 11 bases from J, with 26 bases in between. The CDR3 consists of 16 residues. V usage is TRBV12-3 or TRBV12-4 and J usage is TRBJ2-5; D is undetermined. The TCR sequence derives from a woman aged 60-75 years in good health. Sequencing was carried out using blood. The CDR3 nucleotides are TGTGCCAGCAGTTCCCCTTTAGCCGTCTCCTACAATGAGCAGTACTTC. Protein: CASSSPLAVSYNEQYF.